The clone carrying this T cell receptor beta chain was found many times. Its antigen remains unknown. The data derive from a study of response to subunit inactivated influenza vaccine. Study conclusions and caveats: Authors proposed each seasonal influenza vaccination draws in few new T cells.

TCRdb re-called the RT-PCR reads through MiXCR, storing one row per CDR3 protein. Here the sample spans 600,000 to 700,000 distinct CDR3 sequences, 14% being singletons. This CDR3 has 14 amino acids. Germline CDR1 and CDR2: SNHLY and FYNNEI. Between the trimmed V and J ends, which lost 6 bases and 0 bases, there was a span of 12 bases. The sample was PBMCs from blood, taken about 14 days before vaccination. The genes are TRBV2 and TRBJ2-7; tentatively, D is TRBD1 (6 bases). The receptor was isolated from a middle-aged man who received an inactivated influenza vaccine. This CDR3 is CASSPTGFSYEQYF. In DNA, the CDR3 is TGTGCCAGCAGCCCCACAGGGTTCTCCTACGAGCAGTACTTC.